This T cell receptor beta chain was captured in a study of blood T cell repertoires in COVID-19. Study overall: Acute-phase and convalescent COVID-19 samples originated in the United States, Italy and Spain. T cells, B-cell-depleted T cells, or PBMCs supplied cDNA or gDNA.

Authors' data handling: Reference gene primer amplification in the assay estimated nucleated cell counts. The method was immunoSEQ multiplex PCR; TCRdb's version includes in-frame clones alone and lacks a portion of them. V, J and clone size were drawn from that table, and D and trimming were deduced from the DNA. The table lists roughly 38,000 clones, about 85% of them singletons. The CDR3 spans 13 residues. V lost 7 bases to trimming and J lost 5 bases; unmatched junction nucleotides: 4. This TCR was sampled from a man aged 50 or older with active COVID-19. Source material: peripheral blood. This chain links TRBV12-3 or TRBV12-4 with TRBJ2-5; 10 bases agree with TRBD1. The CDR3, as DNA: TGTGCCAGCATGGGGACAGGGGAGGAGACCCAGTACTTC. Residues: CASMGTGEETQYF.